These 10 T cell receptor beta chains share one sample of origin, sequenced in a study of blood T cell repertoires in COVID-19. Assay: immunoSEQ multiplex PCR; the TCRdb copy retains only in-frame clones and omits some. Altogether 100,000 to 150,000 clones are present, approximately 88% being singletons, with the ten largest covering around 10%. The sequenced material came from peripheral blood. All receptors come from a man in his fifties with acute or convalescent COVID-19.

This clone was counted once. This rearrangement joins TRBV6-6 to TRBJ1-5; D possibly corresponds to TRBD1 (5 bases). V was cut by 6 bases and J by 0 bases, with 9 bases left in between. CDR1 is MNHNY, CDR2 SVGAGI, per germline (reference sequence). This CDR3 region has 14 residues. The chain's CDR3 is CASRGGYSNQPQHF. In DNA, the CDR3 is TGTGCCAGCAGGGGGGGATATAGCAATCAGCCCCAGCATTTT.

The J gene is TRBJ1-2, the V gene TRBV15; 7 nucleotides line up with TRBD1. CDR1 LNHNV and CDR2 YYDKDF come from the germline V gene (reference sequence). With V trimmed by 0 bases and J by 6 bases, 7 bases remained unmatched. CDR3 length: 15 residues. The DNA of the CDR3 is TGTGCCACCAGCAGAGAAACTAAGGGGGCCGATGGCTACACCTTC. Its protein is CATSRETKGADGYTF.

The gene calls are TRBV18 and TRBJ1-3; no firm D call. CDR3 length: 14 amino acids. Germline CDR1 KGHSH, CDR2 LQKENI. V lost 3 bases and J 2 bases, leaving 8 bases between the germline ends. The CDR3 region has the DNA TGTGCCAGCTCACCGGGAGAAACTGGAAACACCATATATTTT. It codes for CASSPGETGNTIYF.

The chain uses TRBV5-8 and TRBJ1-1, with a tentative D call TRBD1 (6 bases). The CDR3 is 15 residues long. CDR1 and CDR2 from the germline V gene are SGHTS and YDEGEE. V shed 2 bases and J shed 0 bases, with 11 bases lying between them. CDR3 sequence: CASSFRGTLNTEAFF. CDR3 bases: TGTGCCAGCAGCTTTAGGGGGACATTGAACACTGAAGCTTTCTTT.

This clone was counted only a few times. V is TRBV9 and J is TRBJ2-5, with TRBD2 matching over 13 bases. The CDR3 has 18 residues. The J segment lost 2 bases and the V segment lost 0 bases, leaving 7 bases of the junction unmatched. CDR1 and CDR2 from the germline V gene are SGDLS and YYNGEE. This CDR3 reads CASSVGLLAGGQQETQYF. The CDR3 nucleotides read TGTGCCAGCAGCGTAGGCCTACTAGCGGGAGGGCAACAAGAGACCCAGTACTTC.

This chain uses TRBV7-6 with TRBJ2-3; 7 bases map to TRBD2. After removal of 5 bases from V and 0 bases from J, the junction contained 11 bases not matched to a gene. Germline assignment: CDR1 SGHVS and CDR2 FNYEAQ. This CDR3 is 17 amino acids long. The DNA of the CDR3 is TGTGCCAGCAGCGCCCTGGGCGGGGGAACTAGCACAGATACGCAGTATTTT. This gives the protein CASSALGGGTSTDTQYF.

This CDR3 reads CASSLEAGVGNQPQHF. In nucleotides, the CDR3 is TGTGCCAGCAGCTTAGAGGCGGGGGTTGGCAATCAGCCCCAGCATTTT. The chain carries TRBV7-2 and TRBJ1-5, with D possibly matching TRBD1 (5 bases). From germline, CDR1 is SGHTA and CDR2 FQGNSA. The CDR3 is 16 amino acids. V was pared by 1 base and J by 2 bases, with 12 bases between.

The chain joins TRBV28 to TRBJ1-2; D is possibly TRBD1 (6 bases). V was cut by 8 bases and J by 4 bases, with 17 bases left in between. Germline V gene sequence: CDR1 MDHEN, CDR2 SYDVKM. The CDR3 runs 14 residues. In DNA form, the CDR3 reads TGTGCCAGCGTCCCGGGACAAGCGCGCTATGGCTACACCTTC. This gives the protein CASVPGQARYGYTF.

Only one count was recorded for this clone. The CDR3 bases are TGTGCCAGCAGCTCCGGACTAGACGAGACCCAGTACTTC. This codes for CASSSGLDETQYF. This chain uses TRBV9 with TRBJ2-5; 7 positions agree with TRBD2. The CDR3 has 13 residues. Per germline, CDR1 SGDLS and CDR2 YYNGEE. Unmatched junction bases numbered 5, after V lost 4 bases and J lost 5 bases. Full variable domain (remainder filled in from reference TRBV9 and TRBJ2-5): DSGVTQTPKHLITATGQRVTLRCSPRSGDLSVYWYQQSLDQGLQFLIQYYNGEERAKGNILERFSAQQFPDLHSELNLSSLELGDSALYFCASSSGLDETQYFGPGTRLLVL.

The V and J genes are TRBV6-1 and TRBJ1-2; 9 bases are shared with TRBD1. CDR1 MNHNS and CDR2 SASEGT come from the germline V gene. The CDR3 length is 16 residues. The trim removed 3 bases at V and 6 bases at J, leaving 11 bases unmatched. CDR3 loop: CASSERQTGGSNGYTF. The CDR3 coding sequence is TGTGCCAGCAGTGAGCGTCAGACAGGGGGAAGTAATGGCTACACCTTC.